The 15 T cell receptor beta chains below all came from one sample that was sequenced in a study of vaccination and CD4 T cells after COVID-19. Sequencing of the DNA from cultured CD4+ T cells was carried out with the Oncomine TCR Beta short-read assay. TCRdb re-called the PCR reads with MiXCR, one entry per CDR3 protein. The repertoire includes roughly 23,000 distinct CDR3 sequences, approximately 48% of them detected once, and about 19% sits in the top ten. Antigens of these TCRs are unknown. The treatment here: roughly ten-day PBMC culture with coronavirus spike peptide pools or control peptides (ViraFEST assay). The sample was CD4+ T cells from blood, cultured in vitro, taken before SARS-CoV-2 vaccination. These receptors all stem from a human donor who received a COVID-19 vaccine.

In its sample, this clonotype was seen a few times. This rearrangement joins TRBV27 to TRBJ1-2; 12 bases align to TRBD1. Unmatched junction bases numbered 3, after V lost 8 bases and J lost 5 bases. Germline V gene lookup returns CDR1 MNHEY and CDR2 SMNVEV (reference sequence). The CDR3 spans 13 residues. The CDR3, as DNA: TGTGCCAGCGGGACAGGGGGCAGTTATGGCTACACCTTC. Its translation: CASGTGGSYGYTF.

This chain uses TRBV11-2 with TRBJ1-1, with D perhaps matching TRBD1 (6 bases). In germline, CDR1 is SGHAT, CDR2 FQNNGV. Trimming shortened V by 7 bases and J by 3 bases, and 18 bases separated the two germline ends. The CDR3 has 15 amino acids. CDR3 bases: TGTGCCAGCAACGATATAGGACAGCGGGACACTGAAGCTTTCTTT. Translated, it gives CASNDIGQRDTEAFF.

This clonotype was found a few times. This rearrangement joins TRBV7-6 to TRBJ1-6; possible D gene TRBD1, 6 bases. The V and J ends lost 0 bases and 5 bases respectively, with 11 bases between them. The CDR3 sequence is 16 residues long. Germline V gives CDR1 SGHVS, CDR2 FNYEAQ. The CDR3 region is CASSLAPGHNNSPLHF. CDR3 bases: TGTGCCAGCAGCTTAGCACCGGGACACAATAATTCACCCCTCCACTTT.

This chain connects TRBV19 to TRBJ2-5; tentative D call: TRBD2 (7 bases). Deletions cut 2 bases from V and 5 bases from J, with 15 bases between. The germline V gene encodes CDR1 LNHDA and CDR2 SQIVND (reference sequence). The CDR3 length is 15 residues. CDR3 amino acids: CASSIRRGGVETQYF. CDR3 sequence (DNA): TGTGCCAGTAGTATAAGGAGGGGGGGTGTGGAGACCCAGTACTTC. Filled out from reference TRBV19 and TRBJ2-5, the complete variable domain reads DGGITQSPKYLFRKEGQNVTLSCEQNLNHDAMYWYRQDPGQGLRLIYYSQIVNDFQKGDIAEGYSVSREKKESFPLTVTSAQKNPTAFYLCASSIRRGGVETQYFGPGTRLLVL.

The chain links TRBV12-5 to TRBJ2-3, with 9 bases lining up with TRBD1. V lost 1 base and J lost 2; bases outside the gene matches: 13. The V gene's germline CDR1 is LGHNT and CDR2 FRNRAP. The CDR3 loop spans 19 amino acids. The CDR3 DNA is TGTGCTAGTGGTTTGGGACAGGGGGGGTCGGGGCTGTCCACAGATACGCAGTATTTT. This codes for CASGLGQGGSGLSTDTQYF.

This rearrangement joins TRBV20-1 to TRBJ1-1; possible D gene TRBD1, 6 bases. V dropped 5 bases and J dropped 2 bases, with 12 bases sitting between them. The V gene's germline CDR1 is DFQATT and CDR2 SNEGSKA (reference sequence). The CDR3 totals 13 residues. The DNA of the CDR3 is TGCAGTGCTGGGGGCTGGGAAAACACTGAAGCTTTCTTT. This gives the protein CSAGGWENTEAFF.

This clonotype was found a few times. The CDR3, as DNA: TGTGCCAGCAGTGGACTAGCGGGGTCCTACAATGAGCAGTTCTTC. Protein: CASSGLAGSYNEQFF. The chain combines TRBV2 with TRBJ2-1; 11 bases fit TRBD2. CDR3 size: 15 residues. V was clipped by 4 bases and J by 1 base; unmatched bases: 0. The germline gives CDR1 SNHLY, CDR2 FYNNEI.

V and J are TRBV28 and TRBJ2-3; no clear D. The ends were cut back, 6 bases at V and 3 bases at J, with 16 bases in the middle. Per germline, CDR1 MDHEN and CDR2 SYDVKM. The CDR3 extends over 15 amino acids. In DNA form, the CDR3 reads TGTGCCAGCAGGGGCCCCATCCTACCGACAGATACGCAGTATTTT. The encoded protein is CASRGPILPTDTQYF.

The J gene is TRBJ2-3, the V gene TRBV7-9; D is unresolved. Germline values: CDR1 SEHNR, CDR2 FQNEAQ (reference sequence). CDR3 size: 12 residues. Between the trimmed V and J ends, which lost 3 bases and 5 bases, there was a span of 6 bases. The CDR3 DNA reads TGTGCCAGCAGCTTTCGAAGAGATACGCAGTATTTT. Residues: CASSFRRDTQYF.

The chain is built from TRBV7-6 and TRBJ2-1; 14 bases are shared with TRBD2. With V trimmed by 5 bases and J by 4 bases, 4 bases remained unmatched. This CDR3 is built from 16 residues. Looked up from germline, CDR1 is SGHVS and CDR2 is FNYEAQ. CDR3 sequence reads: CASSPRTSGGYNEQFF. The CDR3 coding sequence is TGTGCCAGCAGCCCCCGGACTAGCGGGGGGTACAATGAGCAGTTCTTC.

This clonotype was seen a single time. The CDR3 sequence: CASSPPGAHGYTF. Here the CDR3 DNA reads TGCGCCAGCAGTCCTCCAGGGGCGCATGGCTACACCTTC. The rearrangement joins TRBV10-2 to TRBJ1-2, with D possibly matching TRBD1 (6 bases). CDR1 and CDR2 from the germline V gene are WSHSY and SAAADI. The CDR3 has 13 amino acids. V was pared by 5 bases and J by 6 bases, with 13 bases between.

This clonotype was seen more than once but under ten times. This chain uses TRBV24-1 with TRBJ1-1; 9 positions match TRBD1. Trimming removed 3 bases from V and 2 bases from J; junction bases left unmatched: 3. The V gene's germline CDR1 is KGHDR and CDR2 SFDVKD. This CDR3 is 15 amino acids long. The CDR3 DNA reads TGTGCCACCAGTGATAATACAGGGGGCAACACTGAAGCTTTCTTT. Its translation is CATSDNTGGNTEAFF.

The V and J genes are TRBV7-9 and TRBJ2-2; tentative D call: TRBD1 (6 bases). V dropped 5 bases and J dropped 6 bases, with 16 bases sitting between them. The germline V gene has CDR1 SEHNR and CDR2 FQNEAQ (reference sequence). This CDR3 contains 15 residues. The CDR3 DNA sequence: TGTGCCAGCAGCCAAAAAGACAGGTCGCCCGGGGAGCTGTTTTTT. Protein sequence: CASSQKDRSPGELFF.

This clonotype showed up just a few times. The V and J genes are TRBV30 and TRBJ2-1; 14 positions agree with TRBD2. The CDR3 loop spans 16 amino acids. Germline V gene data show CDR1 as GTSNPN and CDR2 as SVGIG (reference sequence). V was clipped by 7 bases and J by 6 bases; unmatched bases: 11. The CDR3 nucleotides read TGTGCCTCGACCCCGACTAGCGGGGGGGTTTTCAATGAGCAGTTCTTC. Translation gives CASTPTSGGVFNEQFF.

Here the CDR3 DNA reads TGTGCCAGCAGCCCTACCCCGGGACTCTCCACAGATACGCAGTATTTT. Translated, it gives CASSPTPGLSTDTQYF. The chain links TRBV5-4 to TRBJ2-3; perhaps TRBD2 as D (6 bases). The V gene's germline CDR1 is SGHNT and CDR2 YYREEE (reference sequence). The CDR3 is made up of 16 amino acids. V lost 4 bases, J lost 2 bases, and 17 bases lay in between.